A selection of T cell receptor beta chains follows, all from one sample in a study of blood T cell repertoires in COVID-19. TCRdb's table, derived via immunoSEQ multiplex PCR, lists solely in-frame clones and lacks some. The repertoire holds 87,000 or so clones, with around nine tenths as singletons. The specimen was peripheral blood. These receptors were taken from a woman at least 80 years old with acute or convalescent COVID-19. CDR3s include the opening cysteine and the closing phenylalanine or tryptophan. The order of the fields is clone size, J gene, D gene, V gene, CDR3 protein, CDR3 DNA. The D gene is left open where the match is weak. Expanded clones get a size class; other rows say once, few or many, or leave the size out.

-	TRBJ2-2	TRBD2	TRBV10-3	CAISGGLAGATNTGELFF	TGTGCCATCAGTGGGGGACTAGCGGGGGCTACGAACACCGGGGAGCTGTTTTTT
-	TRBJ1-1	-	TRBV20-1	CSASTVRGGNTEAFF	TGCAGTGCTAGTACCGTTAGGGGAGGGAACACTGAAGCTTTCTTT
once	TRBJ1-1	-	TRBV6-6	CASRSDWNTEAFF	TGTGCCAGCAGATCCGACTGGAACACTGAAGCTTTCTTT
-	TRBJ2-7	TRBD2	TRBV6-5	CASRSGTSDFEQYF	TGTGCCAGCAGGTCCGGGACTAGCGATTTCGAGCAGTACTTC
-	TRBJ2-1	-	TRBV24-1	CATSDRDSSSYNEQFF	TGTGCCACCAGTGACCGCGACAGTAGCTCCTACAATGAGCAGTTCTTC
-	TRBJ2-1	-	TRBV18	CASSPPPDPARFRGQFF	TGTGCCAGCTCACCACCACCGGACCCCGCACGCTTCAGGGGGCAGTTCTTC
-	TRBJ2-3	-	TRBV6-5	CASSYLQGNTQYF	TGTGCCAGCAGTTACTTGCAGGGGAATACGCAGTATTTT
-	TRBJ2-1	-	TRBV19	CASSRRDGGNEQFF	TGTGCCAGTAGCCGTAGGGATGGGGGGAATGAGCAGTTCTTC
few	TRBJ2-7	TRBD2	TRBV6-2/TRBV6-3	CASSASGRVIYEQYF	TGTGCCAGCAGTGCCAGCGGGAGGGTAATCTACGAGCAGTACTTC
-	TRBJ2-3	TRBD2	TRBV5-1	CASSLGSGRGDTQYF	TGCGCCAGCAGCTTGGGTAGCGGGAGAGGAGATACGCAGTATTTT
-	TRBJ2-2	TRBD1	TRBV7-2	CASSWGQGYGTGELFF	TGTGCCAGCAGCTGGGGACAGGGGTATGGCACCGGGGAGCTGTTTTTT
-	TRBJ1-2	-	TRBV7-2	CASRGGGGVNGYTF	TGTGCCAGCAGAGGGGGGGGTGGAGTAAATGGCTACACCTTC
few	TRBJ1-6	TRBD1	TRBV6-4	CASSPGTAYNSPLHF	TGTGCCAGCAGTCCCGGGACAGCTTATAATTCACCCCTCCACTTT
-	TRBJ1-4	TRBD1	TRBV3-1/TRBV3-2	CASSLQGSNEKLFF	TGTGCCAGCAGCTTACAGGGGTCGAACGAAAAACTGTTTTTT
-	TRBJ2-7	-	TRBV5-1	CASSLETGSYEQYF	TGCGCCAGCAGCTTGGAGACAGGATCCTACGAGCAGTACTTC
once	TRBJ1-5	-	TRBV7-9	CASSLGRGTGSNQPQHF	TGTGCCAGCAGCTTAGGGAGGGGAACGGGTAGCAATCAGCCCCAGCATTTT
once	TRBJ2-2	-	TRBV4-2	CASSQEDGGLGELFF	TGTGCCAGCAGCCAGGAGGATGGGGGCCTCGGGGAGCTGTTTTTT
-	TRBJ2-7	-	TRBV11-2	CASSLARGYEQYF	TGTGCCAGCAGCTTAGCCAGGGGTTACGAGCAGTACTTC
-	TRBJ2-1	TRBD2	TRBV3-1/TRBV3-2	CASSHRLAGLDEQFF	TGTGCCAGCAGCCATCGACTAGCGGGGCTCGATGAGCAGTTCTTC
-	TRBJ2-7	-	TRBV11-1	CASSLGRGSYEQYF	TGTGCCAGCAGCCTGGGGAGAGGGTCCTACGAGCAGTACTTC
-	TRBJ2-5	-	TRBV11-3	CASSLGPDNHETQYF	TGTGCCAGCAGCTTAGGCCCCGACAACCACGAGACCCAGTACTTC
-	TRBJ2-3	-	TRBV5-1	CASSLVAGSDTQYF	TGCGCCAGCAGCTTGGTGGCAGGGTCAGATACGCAGTATTTT
-	TRBJ1-1	TRBD1	TRBV12-5	CASGAETGTEAFF	TGTGCTAGTGGTGCCGAGACAGGGACTGAAGCTTTCTTT
-	TRBJ1-2	TRBD1	TRBV18	CASSPGTGAHYGYTF	TGTGCCAGCTCACCAGGGACAGGGGCGCACTATGGCTACACCTTC
-	TRBJ2-1	TRBD2	TRBV19	CASSIVAGERLNEQFF	TGTGCCAGTAGTATAGTAGCGGGAGAACGCTTAAATGAGCAGTTCTTC
-	TRBJ2-3	TRBD2	TRBV19	CASKSSGATDTQYF	TGTGCCAGTAAGTCTAGCGGGGCCACAGATACGCAGTATTTT
-	TRBJ1-3	-	TRBV29-1	CSVVFSGNTIYF	TGCAGCGTCGTTTTCTCTGGAAACACCATATATTTT
-	TRBJ2-4	-	TRBV30	CAWRSIGVSKNIQYF	TGTGCCTGGAGATCAATCGGGGTATCCAAAAACATTCAGTACTTC
-	TRBJ2-7	TRBD2	TRBV10-3	CAISSGLAVSYEQYF	TGTGCCATCAGCTCGGGACTAGCGGTATCCTACGAGCAGTACTTC
few	TRBJ2-3	TRBD2	TRBV6-2/TRBV6-3	CASSIRVYGEGGTDTQYF	TGTGCCAGCAGTATAAGGGTTTACGGGGAGGGCGGCACAGATACGCAGTATTTT
-	TRBJ2-5	TRBD2	TRBV6-5	CATETSGGRETQYF	TGTGCCACCGAGACTAGCGGGGGGAGGGAGACCCAGTACTTC
-	TRBJ2-3	-	TRBV5-1	CASSLLAPDTQYF	TGCGCCAGCAGCTTGCTAGCCCCAGATACGCAGTATTTT